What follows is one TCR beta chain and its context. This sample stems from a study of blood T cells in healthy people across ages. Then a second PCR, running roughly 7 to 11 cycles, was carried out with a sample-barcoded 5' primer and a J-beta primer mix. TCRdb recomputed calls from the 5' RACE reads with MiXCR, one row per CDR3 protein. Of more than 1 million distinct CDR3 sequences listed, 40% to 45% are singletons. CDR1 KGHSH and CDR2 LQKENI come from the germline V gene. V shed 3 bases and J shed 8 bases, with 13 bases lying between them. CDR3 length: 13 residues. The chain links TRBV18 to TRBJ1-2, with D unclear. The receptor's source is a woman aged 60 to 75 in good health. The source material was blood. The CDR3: CASSPSPGVGYTF. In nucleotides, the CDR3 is TGTGCCAGCTCACCTTCCCCAGGAGTGGGCTACACCTTC.